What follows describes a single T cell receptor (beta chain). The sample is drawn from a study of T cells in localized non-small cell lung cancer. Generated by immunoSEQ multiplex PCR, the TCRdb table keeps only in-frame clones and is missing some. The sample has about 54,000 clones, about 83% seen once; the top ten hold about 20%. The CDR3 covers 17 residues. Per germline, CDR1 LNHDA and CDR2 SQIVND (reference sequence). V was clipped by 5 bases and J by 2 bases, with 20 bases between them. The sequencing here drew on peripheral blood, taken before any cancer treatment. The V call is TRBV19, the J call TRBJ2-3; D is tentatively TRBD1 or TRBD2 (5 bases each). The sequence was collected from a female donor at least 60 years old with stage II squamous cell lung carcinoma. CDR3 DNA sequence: TGTGCCAGTAGTCCCTACCCAGCACGGGGCCCCACAGATACGCAGTATTTT. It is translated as CASSPYPARGPTDTQYF.